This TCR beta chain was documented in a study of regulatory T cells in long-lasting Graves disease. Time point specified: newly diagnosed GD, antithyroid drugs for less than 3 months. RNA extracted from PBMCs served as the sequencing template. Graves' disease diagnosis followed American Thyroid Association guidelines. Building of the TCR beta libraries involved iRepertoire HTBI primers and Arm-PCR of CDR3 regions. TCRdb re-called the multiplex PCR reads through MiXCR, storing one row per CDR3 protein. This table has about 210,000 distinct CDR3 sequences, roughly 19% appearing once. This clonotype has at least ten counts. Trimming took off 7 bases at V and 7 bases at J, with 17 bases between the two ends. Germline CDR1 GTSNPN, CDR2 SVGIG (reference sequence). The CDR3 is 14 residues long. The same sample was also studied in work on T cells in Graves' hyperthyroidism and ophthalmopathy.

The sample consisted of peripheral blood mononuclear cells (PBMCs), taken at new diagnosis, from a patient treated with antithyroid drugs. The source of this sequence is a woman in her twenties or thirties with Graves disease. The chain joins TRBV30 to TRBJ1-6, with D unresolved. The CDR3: CASSALSGNSPLHF. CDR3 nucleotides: TGTGCCTCATCCGCGCTGTCGGGGAATTCACCCCTCCACTTT.